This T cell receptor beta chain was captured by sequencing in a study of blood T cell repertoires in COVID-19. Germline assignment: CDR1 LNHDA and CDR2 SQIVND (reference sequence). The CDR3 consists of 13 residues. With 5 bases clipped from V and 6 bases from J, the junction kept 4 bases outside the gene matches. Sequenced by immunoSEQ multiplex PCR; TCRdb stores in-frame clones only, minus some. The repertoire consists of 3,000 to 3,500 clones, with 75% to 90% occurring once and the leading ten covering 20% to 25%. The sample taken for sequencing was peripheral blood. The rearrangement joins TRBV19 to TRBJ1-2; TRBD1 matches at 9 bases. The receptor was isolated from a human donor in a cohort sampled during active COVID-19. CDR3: CASSRGQGHGYTF. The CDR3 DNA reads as TGTGCCAGTAGTCGGGGACAGGGTCATGGCTACACCTTC. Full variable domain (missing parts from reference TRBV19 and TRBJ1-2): DGGITQSPKYLFRKEGQNVTLSCEQNLNHDAMYWYRQDPGQGLRLIYYSQIVNDFQKGDIAEGYSVSREKKESFPLTVTSAQKNPTAFYLCASSRGQGHGYTFGSGTRLTVV.